The rows below give T cell receptor beta chains drawn from one sample of a study of graft-versus-host responses after intestinal transplantation. Their antigen targets remain unknown. This table comes from immunoSEQ multiplex PCR, and its TCRdb copy is limited to in-frame clones, with some not included. The repertoire holds just under 65,000 clones, 90% seen once, with 1.5% to 2% in the top ten. The source was unstimulated CD8+ T cells sorted from spleen or lymph node cells, collected before transplant. Every receptor here comes from a human donor who was the organ donor for an intestinal transplant. The CDR3 runs from the conserved cysteine through the conserved F or W. Each record gives: CDR3 length, D gene, V gene, clone size, J gene, CDR3 protein, CDR3 DNA. D genes are given only for firm matches. The size entry is marked missing in some rows and otherwise reads once, few, many or a size class.

cdr3_length: 14; d_call: -; v_call: TRBV29-1; clone_size: -; j_call: TRBJ1-2; cdr3_aa: CSVEDKSSGGGYTF; cdr3_nt: TGCAGCGTTGAAGATAAAAGTTCGGGGGGAGGCTACACCTTC
cdr3_length: 15; d_call: TRBD1; v_call: TRBV7-9; clone_size: once; j_call: TRBJ2-1; cdr3_aa: CASSLGQISRNEQFF; cdr3_nt: TGTGCCAGCAGCTTGGGACAGATAAGCCGAAACGAGCAGTTCTTC
cdr3_length: 15; d_call: TRBD1; v_call: TRBV25-1; clone_size: once; j_call: TRBJ1-1; cdr3_aa: CASSEYNRGNTEAFF; cdr3_nt: TGTGCCAGCAGTGAATATAACAGGGGGAACACTGAAGCTTTCTTT
cdr3_length: 16; d_call: TRBD2; v_call: TRBV28; clone_size: -; j_call: TRBJ2-2; cdr3_aa: CASSSDGGARAGELFF; cdr3_nt: TGTGCCAGCAGCTCCGACGGGGGGGCCAGGGCCGGGGAGCTGTTTTTT
cdr3_length: 12; d_call: -; v_call: TRBV4-3; clone_size: -; j_call: TRBJ1-3; cdr3_aa: CASSRGSDTIYF; cdr3_nt: TGCGCCAGCAGCCGCGGGTCGGACACCATATATTTT
cdr3_length: 17; d_call: TRBD2; v_call: TRBV10-1; clone_size: -; j_call: TRBJ2-1; cdr3_aa: CASSEPPGLAGVNEQFF; cdr3_nt: TGCGCCAGCAGTGAACCTCCGGGACTAGCGGGAGTCAATGAGCAGTTCTTC
cdr3_length: 15; d_call: TRBD2; v_call: TRBV4-1; clone_size: -; j_call: TRBJ2-7; cdr3_aa: CASSQVFLAGDEQYF; cdr3_nt: TGCGCCAGCAGCCAAGTATTTCTAGCGGGGGACGAGCAGTACTTC
cdr3_length: 16; d_call: -; v_call: TRBV10-3; clone_size: -; j_call: TRBJ1-1; cdr3_aa: CAISRRQVMVNTEAFF; cdr3_nt: TGTGCCATCAGTCGAAGACAGGTGATGGTGAACACTGAAGCTTTCTTT
cdr3_length: 19; d_call: TRBD1; v_call: TRBV7-7; clone_size: once; j_call: TRBJ2-5; cdr3_aa: CASSLFLGGEGGDQETQYF; cdr3_nt: TGTGCTAGCAGCTTATTCTTAGGGGGCGAGGGTGGTGACCAAGAGACCCAGTACTTC
cdr3_length: 13; d_call: -; v_call: TRBV14; clone_size: few; j_call: TRBJ1-2; cdr3_aa: CASSQTAAYGYTF; cdr3_nt: TGTGCCAGCAGCCAGACGGCGGCTTATGGCTACACCTTC
cdr3_length: 16; d_call: -; v_call: TRBV21-1; clone_size: -; j_call: TRBJ2-3; cdr3_aa: CASSSRGLAGTDTQYF; cdr3_nt: TGTGCCAGCAGCTCAAGGGGACTAGCGGGGACAGATACGCAGTATTTT
cdr3_length: 14; d_call: TRBD1; v_call: TRBV19; clone_size: -; j_call: TRBJ1-5; cdr3_aa: CARKDRVVVQPQHF; cdr3_nt: TGTGCCAGGAAGGACAGGGTGGTGGTTCAGCCCCAGCATTTT
cdr3_length: 12; d_call: TRBD1; v_call: TRBV19; clone_size: -; j_call: TRBJ1-5; cdr3_aa: CAGGTGGQPQHF; cdr3_nt: TGTGCCGGAGGGACAGGGGGTCAGCCCCAGCATTTT
cdr3_length: 17; d_call: -; v_call: TRBV9; clone_size: -; j_call: TRBJ2-3; cdr3_aa: CASSVDDRGGYTDTQYF; cdr3_nt: TGTGCCAGCAGCGTCGATGACAGAGGGGGATACACAGATACGCAGTATTTT
cdr3_length: 14; d_call: TRBD1; v_call: TRBV28; clone_size: -; j_call: TRBJ2-1; cdr3_aa: CASSLTGGSNEQFF; cdr3_nt: TGTGCCAGCAGCCTTACAGGGGGGAGTAATGAGCAGTTCTTC
cdr3_length: 15; d_call: TRBD2; v_call: TRBV6-4; clone_size: -; j_call: TRBJ2-1; cdr3_aa: CASSELAGEANEQFF; cdr3_nt: TGTGCCAGCAGTGAACTAGCGGGAGAAGCCAATGAGCAGTTCTTC
cdr3_length: 15; d_call: TRBD1; v_call: TRBV27; clone_size: -; j_call: TRBJ2-7; cdr3_aa: CASSLYGTGGYEQYF; cdr3_nt: TGTGCCAGCAGTTTATATGGGACAGGGGGCTACGAGCAGTACTTC
cdr3_length: 17; d_call: TRBD2; v_call: TRBV5-6; clone_size: -; j_call: TRBJ2-3; cdr3_aa: CASSLEGLAGPTDTQYF; cdr3_nt: TGTGCCAGCAGCTTGGAAGGACTAGCGGGGCCCACAGATACGCAGTATTTT
cdr3_length: 12; d_call: -; v_call: TRBV29-1; clone_size: few; j_call: TRBJ1-1; cdr3_aa: CSVGGLGTEAFF; cdr3_nt: TGCAGCGTTGGAGGGCTCGGCACTGAAGCTTTCTTT
cdr3_length: 14; d_call: -; v_call: TRBV7-9; clone_size: -; j_call: TRBJ2-7; cdr3_aa: CASSFPTRSYEQYF; cdr3_nt: TGTGCCAGCAGCTTCCCCACTCGGTCCTACGAGCAGTACTTC
cdr3_length: 15; d_call: -; v_call: TRBV4-1; clone_size: -; j_call: TRBJ2-7; cdr3_aa: CASSPPGFSSYEQYF; cdr3_nt: TGCGCCAGCAGCCCGCCGGGATTTAGCTCCTACGAGCAGTACTTC
cdr3_length: 15; d_call: -; v_call: TRBV5-1; clone_size: -; j_call: TRBJ2-5; cdr3_aa: CASSLASGVRETQYF; cdr3_nt: TGCGCCAGCAGCTTGGCCTCGGGGGTCCGAGAGACCCAGTACTTC
cdr3_length: 14; d_call: TRBD1; v_call: TRBV9; clone_size: -; j_call: TRBJ1-2; cdr3_aa: CASSPGQGARGYTF; cdr3_nt: TGTGCCAGCAGCCCTGGACAGGGGGCGCGAGGCTACACCTTC
cdr3_length: 14; d_call: -; v_call: TRBV28; clone_size: -; j_call: TRBJ1-1; cdr3_aa: CATTLGGGSTEAFF; cdr3_nt: TGTGCCACCACTCTGGGGGGTGGGAGCACTGAAGCTTTCTTT
cdr3_length: 18; d_call: TRBD2; v_call: TRBV19; clone_size: -; j_call: TRBJ2-7; cdr3_aa: CASSIRGTSGRFSYEQYF; cdr3_nt: TGTGCCAGTAGTATCCGCGGGACTAGCGGGAGATTCTCCTACGAGCAGTACTTC
cdr3_length: 15; d_call: TRBD2; v_call: TRBV9; clone_size: -; j_call: TRBJ2-1; cdr3_aa: CASSATSGRMDEQFF; cdr3_nt: TGTGCCAGCAGCGCCACTAGCGGGAGGATGGATGAGCAGTTCTTC
cdr3_length: 12; d_call: -; v_call: TRBV5-6; clone_size: -; j_call: TRBJ1-5; cdr3_aa: CASSHGSRPQHF; cdr3_nt: TGTGCCAGCAGCCACGGGTCGAGGCCCCAGCATTTT
cdr3_length: 14; d_call: -; v_call: TRBV28; clone_size: -; j_call: TRBJ2-6; cdr3_aa: CASSLEAGVGVLTF; cdr3_nt: TGTGCCAGCAGTTTAGAGGCAGGGGTCGGCGTCCTGACTTTC
cdr3_length: 14; d_call: TRBD1; v_call: TRBV27; clone_size: -; j_call: TRBJ1-2; cdr3_aa: CASSLDRGSRGYTF; cdr3_nt: TGTGCCAGCAGTTTGGACAGGGGCTCACGCGGCTACACCTTC
cdr3_length: 14; d_call: -; v_call: TRBV7-3; clone_size: -; j_call: TRBJ2-1; cdr3_aa: CASWTGSSYNEQFF; cdr3_nt: TGTGCCAGCTGGACCGGGAGCTCCTACAATGAGCAGTTCTTC
cdr3_length: 15; d_call: -; v_call: TRBV7-8; clone_size: medium-sized; j_call: TRBJ2-1; cdr3_aa: CASSFLGISYNEQFF; cdr3_nt: TGTGCCAGCAGCTTTCTCGGGATCTCCTACAATGAGCAGTTCTTC
cdr3_length: 14; d_call: -; v_call: TRBV6-1; clone_size: -; j_call: TRBJ1-5; cdr3_aa: CASSEAEGMGPQHF; cdr3_nt: TGTGCCAGCAGTGAAGCGGAGGGGATGGGGCCCCAGCATTTT
cdr3_length: 14; d_call: -; v_call: TRBV7-6; clone_size: -; j_call: TRBJ1-1; cdr3_aa: CASSLEPRGIEAFF; cdr3_nt: TGTGCCAGCAGCTTGGAACCGAGGGGGATTGAAGCTTTCTTT
cdr3_length: 12; d_call: TRBD1; v_call: TRBV30; clone_size: once; j_call: TRBJ2-7; cdr3_aa: CAWGTVTYEQYF; cdr3_nt: TGTGCCTGGGGGACAGTGACCTACGAGCAGTACTTC
cdr3_length: 14; d_call: -; v_call: TRBV7-9; clone_size: -; j_call: TRBJ2-7; cdr3_aa: CASSLAGEAYEQYF; cdr3_nt: TGTGCCAGCAGCTTAGCGGGAGAGGCCTACGAGCAGTACTTC